This T cell receptor beta chain was profiled in a study of T cells expressing NK-cell markers. Concerning this clonotype: The antigen remains unidentified.

Germline values: CDR1 ENHRY, CDR2 SYGVKD. CDR3 length equals 15 residues. Findings of the study overall: Once again these clonotypes came out on top in the CD3+CD56-NKG2C+ fraction of a few donors. HCMV specificity of the expanded NKG2C+ T cell clones stayed unclear.

TCRdb re-called the 5' RACE reads; every CDR3 protein appears as one record, without DNA. There are about 550,000 distinct CDR3 sequences in the sample, with about 3.6% held by the top ten. This chain connects TRBV10-3 to TRBJ2-1. This TCR was recovered from a man aged 18 to 29 in good health. Sequenced material: blood T cells: a sorted CD56 or NKG2C T cell subset, CD4+ or CD8+ T cells, or bulk PBMC T cells (not recorded which). The CDR3 loop is CAISSSVKAYNEQFF.